This TCR beta chain was profiled in a study of T cell responses to AZD1222 COVID-19 vaccine. General study points: Following two doses of AZD1222, Spike-specific TCR breadth and depth rose. Seropositive status at baseline applied to only a handful of AZD1222 recipients. Reportedly, nearly half of unique spike TCRs recognized epitopes outside B.1.351/B.1.1.7 mutations.

Details on this clone: Its antigen is not known.

Here immunoSEQ multiplex PCR was the method, and the copy in TCRdb shows in-frame clones only, minus some. The sample consists of 200,000 or so clones, approximately 94% of them appearing once. The sequencing here drew on peripheral blood, taken on day 0 of MenACWY control vaccination. The sequence was collected from an adult in good health.

In DNA, the CDR3 is TGTGCCAGCAGCTTAGGCCAGGGGGGACCTATCACTGAAGCTTTCTTT. Its protein is CASSLGQGGPITEAFF. The chain couples TRBV7-9 to TRBJ1-1, with 7 nucleotides matching TRBD1. CDR1 is SEHNR and CDR2 is FQNEAQ in the germline V gene (reference sequence). The CDR3 is 16 amino acids. The ends lost 1 base at V and 4 bases at J; junction bases unmatched: 9.